One sample yielded the 14 T cell receptor beta chains listed below, sequenced in a study of T cell changes during pregnancy in multiple sclerosis. Sequenced by immunoSEQ multiplex PCR; TCRdb stores in-frame clones only, minus some. This table holds tens of thousands of clones, approximately 91% found once. Material: peripheral blood, obtained in the third trimester of pregnancy. All receptors come from a female donor with multiple sclerosis, enrolled in a pregnancy study.

V is TRBV5-1 and J is TRBJ2-7, with TRBD1 matching 9 bases. V shed 1 base, J shed 7 bases, and the junction held 15 bases outside the gene matches. Germline CDR1 SGHRS, CDR2 YFSETQ. This CDR3 region has 17 residues. CDR3 sequence (DNA): TGCGCCAGCAGCTTGCGGTTCCCGGGACAGGGATCTCGGGAGCAGTACTTC. It codes for CASSLRFPGQGSREQYF.

CDR3 in amino acids: CASSLAPVGRGRPYEQYF. The CDR3 bases are TGTGCCAGCAGCTTAGCCCCCGTGGGTAGGGGGCGACCCTACGAGCAGTACTTC. V and J are TRBV7-9 and TRBJ2-7, with 7 bases that match TRBD1. In germline, CDR1 is SEHNR, CDR2 FQNEAQ (reference sequence). Trimming at V came to 0 bases and at J to 2 bases, leaving 13 bases not matched to a gene. This CDR3 spans 18 amino acids.

This chain links TRBV5-6 with TRBJ2-3; the D gene is possibly TRBD1 (5 bases). The length of the CDR3 is 16 residues. From germline, CDR1 is SGHDT and CDR2 YYEEEE. The V gene lost 6 bases and the J gene lost 3 bases, with 20 bases spanning the gap. The CDR3 sequence: CASINGEQGLTDTQYF. The CDR3 nucleotides are TGTGCCAGCATCAACGGAGAGCAGGGTTTAACAGATACGCAGTATTTT.

The chain carries TRBV27 and TRBJ1-1, with D uncertain. Germline V gives CDR1 MNHEY, CDR2 SMNVEV (reference sequence). The CDR3 totals 13 residues. V was clipped by 3 bases and J by 5 bases, with 10 bases between them. The CDR3: CASSLEGGTEAFF. In DNA, the CDR3 is TGTGCCAGCAGTTTGGAGGGTGGGACTGAAGCTTTCTTT.

The chain couples TRBV4-1 to TRBJ2-4; a possible D gene is TRBD1 (5 bases). The CDR3 is 16 residues long. CDR1 is MGHRA, CDR2 YSYEKL, per germline. V lost 0 bases and J 0 bases, leaving 9 bases between the germline ends. The CDR3 DNA sequence: TGCGCCAGCAGCCAAGACGGCAGGGTAGCCAAAAACATTCAGTACTTC. Translated: CASSQDGRVAKNIQYF.

V usage is TRBV9 and J usage is TRBJ1-2; 7 bases are shared with TRBD1. Germline CDR1 is SGDLS and CDR2 is YYNGEE. The trim removed 4 bases at V and 6 bases at J, leaving 9 bases unmatched. This CDR3 is built from 14 residues. CDR3: CASSNQGGVDGYTF. The CDR3, as DNA: TGTGCCAGCAGCAACCAGGGGGGAGTTGATGGCTACACCTTC.

A single count supports this clone. This chain joins TRBV30 and TRBJ1-6, with D possibly matching TRBD1 (6 bases). The ends were cut back, 2 bases at V and 10 bases at J, with 12 bases in the middle. Germline loops: CDR1 GTSNPN, CDR2 SVGIG (reference sequence). The CDR3 is 13 amino acids. The CDR3 DNA reads TGTGCCTGGAGTCGCAGGGGTGACTCACCCCTCCACTTT. This gives the protein CAWSRRGDSPLHF.

The chain couples TRBV7-9 to TRBJ1-2; 8 bases align to TRBD1. This CDR3 spans 15 amino acids. The J segment lost 4 bases and the V segment lost 5 bases, leaving 9 bases of the junction unmatched. The germline V gene encodes CDR1 SEHNR and CDR2 FQNEAQ (reference sequence). The CDR3 DNA is TGTGCCAGCAGCACCCGAAGGCAGGGGGCCTATGGCTACACCTTC. Protein sequence: CASSTRRQGAYGYTF.

The chain links TRBV5-1 to TRBJ2-1, with 8 bases fitting TRBD2. With 2 bases clipped from V and 0 bases from J, the junction kept 4 bases outside the gene matches. CDR3 size: 16 residues. Per germline, CDR1 SGHRS and CDR2 YFSETQ. The CDR3 nucleotides are TGCGCCAGCAGCTTCGGACTAGCAGGCTCCTACAATGAGCAGTTCTTC. Its translation: CASSFGLAGSYNEQFF.

The chain has TRBV7-2 and TRBJ2-7; 8 bases match TRBD2. The J segment lost 2 bases and the V segment lost 5 bases, leaving 5 bases of the junction unmatched. Germline-derived CDR1 and CDR2 are SGHTA and FQGNSA. The CDR3 has 14 amino acids. CDR3 sequence reads: CASSASGGPYEQYF. In DNA, the CDR3 is TGTGCCAGCAGCGCAAGCGGGGGACCCTACGAGCAGTACTTC.

The chain employs TRBV4-1 and TRBJ1-6; D gene uncertain. Germline-derived CDR1 and CDR2 are MGHRA and YSYEKL. V shed 2 bases and J shed 0 bases, with 5 bases lying between them. The CDR3 sequence is 15 residues long. The CDR3 DNA sequence: TGCGCCAGCAGCCAAAAGAGCTCCTATAATTCACCCCTCCACTTT. Encoded protein: CASSQKSSYNSPLHF.

The V call is TRBV7-3, the J call TRBJ2-1, with 8 bases identical to TRBD2. Germline V gene data show CDR1 as SGHTA and CDR2 as FQGTGA. V lost 2 bases to trimming and J lost 4 bases; unmatched junction nucleotides: 1. The length of the CDR3 is 14 residues. Written as DNA, the CDR3 is TGTGCCAGCAGCTTAGCGGGGGGTTACAATGAGCAGTTCTTC. Translation gives CASSLAGGYNEQFF.

The V and J genes are TRBV5-6 and TRBJ1-3; TRBD1 agrees at 11 bases. V shed 3 bases and J 8 bases; nucleotides not matched to a gene: 4. The CDR3 is made up of 14 amino acids. Germline CDR1 is SGHDT and CDR2 is YYEEEE. The CDR3 here is CASSWDRGTDTIYF. The CDR3 DNA sequence: TGTGCCAGCAGCTGGGACAGGGGGACTGACACCATATATTTT.

This chain links TRBV5-1 with TRBJ1-4, with 8 bases aligning to TRBD1. Germline lookup yields CDR1 SGHRS and CDR2 YFSETQ. The CDR3 loop spans 15 amino acids. The junction had 4 bases not matched to a gene; V was cut back by 4 bases and J by 2 bases. The CDR3 sequence is CASSGQGQTNEKLFF. The CDR3 region has the DNA TGCGCCAGCAGCGGACAGGGACAGACTAATGAAAAACTGTTTTTT.